The 20 T cell receptor beta chains in this list originate from one sample, sequenced in a study of early T cells in non-severe SARS-CoV-2 infection. From the 5' RACE reads, TCRdb called clonotypes with MiXCR, one entry per CDR3 protein. Altogether about 36,000 distinct CDR3 sequences are present, about 9.3% being singletons, with the ten largest covering around 10%. Material for sequencing was whole blood. Receptor source: an adult who was a healthcare worker with PCR-confirmed SARS-CoV-2 infection or an uninfected control (not recorded which).

This clonotype was counted only a few times. V and J are TRBV5-5 and TRBJ2-3, with 13 nucleotides matching TRBD2. Trimming at V came to 4 bases and at J to 0 bases, leaving 2 bases not matched to a gene. The CDR3 totals 16 residues. Per germline, CDR1 SGHKS and CDR2 YYEKEE (reference sequence). This CDR3 reads CASSRGLAGSTDTQYF. For the CDR3, the DNA is TGTGCCAGCAGCCGGGGACTAGCGGGGAGCACAGATACGCAGTATTTT.

This clonotype was found a few times. The chain uses TRBV29-1 and TRBJ2-1, with a tentative D call TRBD2 (5 bases). The CDR3 loop spans 13 amino acids. The V gene's germline CDR1 is SQVTM and CDR2 ANQGSEA. V was cut by 6 bases and J by 1 base, with 10 bases left in between. CDR3 region: CSVEGLSYNEQFF. DNA of the CDR3: TGCAGCGTAGAGGGATTATCCTACAATGAGCAGTTCTTC.

This clonotype was observed at least ten times. This chain uses TRBV29-1 with TRBJ1-1, with D maybe TRBD1 (5 bases). Trimming removed 2 bases at V and 3 bases at J, with 16 bases between. The germline gives CDR1 SQVTM, CDR2 ANQGSEA. The length of the CDR3 is 15 residues. The chain's CDR3 is CSVEFLAGWDTEAFF. The CDR3 region has the DNA TGCAGCGTTGAATTCCTGGCAGGGTGGGACACTGAAGCTTTCTTT.

This clonotype was seen a few times. This chain connects TRBV29-1 to TRBJ1-1, with D maybe TRBD1 (5 bases). The germline V gene encodes CDR1 SQVTM and CDR2 ANQGSEA. The CDR3 has 13 amino acids. The germline V and J ends were trimmed by 5 bases and 0 bases, with 10 bases remaining between them. CDR3 bases: TGCAGCGTTTCCAGGGACCTGAACACTGAAGCTTTCTTT. It encodes CSVSRDLNTEAFF.

This clonotype came up many times. V is TRBV3-1 and J is TRBJ2-1, with a weak D call TRBD2 (5 bases). The V end was cut by 4 bases, the J end by 5 bases, with 12 bases between. The CDR3 totals 14 residues. Germline CDR1 reads LGHDT; CDR2 reads YNNKEL (reference sequence). CDR3: CASSPNVGNNEQFF. The CDR3 region has the DNA TGTGCCAGCAGCCCTAACGTCGGGAACAATGAGCAGTTCTTC.

The chain carries TRBV6-5 and TRBJ2-7; D gene ambiguous. V dropped 6 bases and J dropped 1 base, with 22 bases sitting between them. The germline gives CDR1 MNHEY, CDR2 SVGAGI. The CDR3 is 17 amino acids. Here the CDR3 DNA reads TGTGCCAGCAGCCCCGGCCGGTTCCCTGGGGTTTCCTACGAGCAGTACTTC. The encoded protein is CASSPGRFPGVSYEQYF.

As for this clonotype: This may be a read error, as it is one base from a much larger clone. The rearrangement uses TRBV3-1 and TRBJ1-2; D not certain. The CDR3 is made up of 14 amino acids. Germline CDR1 LGHDT, CDR2 YNNKEL (reference sequence). In nucleotides, the CDR3 is TGTGTCAGCAGCCCCTCGTGGGATACCTATGGCTACACCTTC. Its translation is CVSSPSWDTYGYTF.

In its sample, this clonotype was seen many times. The chain uses TRBV29-1 and TRBJ2-1; D could derive from TRBD1 or TRBD2 (5 bases each). Germline V gives CDR1 SQVTM, CDR2 ANQGSEA. This CDR3 has 13 amino acids. Trimming cost V 7 bases and J 8 bases, with 18 bases left between them. The CDR3 loop reads CSGLEWGFDEQFF. The CDR3 DNA reads TGCAGCGGCCTTGAGTGGGGGTTCGATGAGCAGTTCTTC.

DNA of the CDR3: TGTGCCAGCACCCGACAGGCAACCATCGAGCAGTACTTC. Protein: CASTRQATIEQYF. V is TRBV6-1 and J is TRBJ2-7, with TRBD1 as a possible D gene (6 bases). The CDR3 is 13 residues long. Trimming took off 7 bases at V and 6 bases at J, with 16 bases between the two ends. The germline V gene encodes CDR1 MNHNS and CDR2 SASEGT.

The V gene is TRBV30, the J gene TRBJ2-3, with 8 bases aligning to TRBD1. Trimming at V came to 2 bases and at J to 7 bases, leaving 14 bases not matched to a gene. Germline lookup yields CDR1 GTSNPN and CDR2 SVGIG (reference sequence). The CDR3 covers 16 residues. The CDR3 coding sequence is TGTGCCTGGAGTACGGAACAGGGGGGTCAGGAGAATACGCAGTATTTT. Amino acids: CAWSTEQGGQENTQYF.

V usage is TRBV29-1 and J usage is TRBJ2-2; 8 bases line up with TRBD1. Germline CDR1 and CDR2: SQVTM and ANQGSEA. V dropped 6 bases and J dropped 3; count of bases not matched to a gene: 6. This CDR3 contains 14 residues. This CDR3 is CSVGQGGDTGELFF. CDR3 DNA sequence: TGCAGCGTCGGACAGGGCGGGGACACCGGGGAGCTGTTTTTT.

This clonotype was observed many times. J is TRBJ1-1 and V is TRBV2; 8 nucleotides line up with TRBD1. CDR1 and CDR2 (germline): SNHLY, FYNNEI. The CDR3 has 16 residues. J gave up 7 bases and V 2 bases, and 12 bases lay outside the gene matches. The CDR3 DNA reads TGTGCCAGCAGTGAATCTGGGGGTCAGGGGGCGGTTGAAGCTTTCTTT. This encodes CASSESGGQGAVEAFF. Complete variable domain (other parts from reference TRBV2 and TRBJ1-1): EPEVTQTPSHQVTQMGQEVILRCVPISNHLYFYWYRQILGQKVEFLVSFYNNEISEKSEIFDDQFSVERPDGSNFTLKIRSTKLEDSAMYFCASSESGGQGAVEAFFGQGTRLTVV.

This clonotype occurred a few times. The chain couples TRBV9 to TRBJ2-3; D gene uncertain. This CDR3 comprises 14 residues. Per germline, CDR1 SGDLS and CDR2 YYNGEE. V shed 3 bases and J shed 1 base, with 9 bases lying between them. As DNA, the CDR3 is TGTGCCAGCAGCGGAAATGGGGGCACAGATACGCAGTATTTT. As protein: CASSGNGGTDTQYF. The full variable domain, completed using reference TRBV9 and TRBJ2-3, is DSGVTQTPKHLITATGQRVTLRCSPRSGDLSVYWYQQSLDQGLQFLIQYYNGEERAKGNILERFSAQQFPDLHSELNLSSLELGDSALYFCASSGNGGTDTQYFGPGTRLTVL.

This clonotype was detected ten times or more. The CDR3 bases are TGTGCCAGCAGACGACAGGGAGGGAACACTGAAGCTTTCTTT. Translation gives CASRRQGGNTEAFF. This chain joins TRBV6-5 and TRBJ1-1, with TRBD1 identical over 7 bases. The germline gives CDR1 MNHEY, CDR2 SVGAGI. The CDR3 length is 14 residues. V lost 6 bases and J lost 1; bases outside the gene matches: 5.

The CDR3 DNA reads TGTGCCAGCAATCCAAGGGGCGGGGGATCCACAGATACGCAGTATTTT. As protein: CASNPRGGGSTDTQYF. This chain uses TRBV2 with TRBJ2-3, with TRBD2 identical over 7 bases. In germline, CDR1 is SNHLY, CDR2 FYNNEI. Trimming took 7 bases from V and 2 from J; bases not matched to a gene: 12. The CDR3 totals 16 residues.

This clonotype has a count of ten or more. A junction end diverges from the germline sequence, so it may reflect a read error. CDR3 protein: CASSPVPDVVF. The CDR3 nucleotides are TGTGCCAGCAGCCCCGTGCCGGACGTCGTGTTC. The chain combines TRBV2 with TRBJ1-2; D call uncertain. Germline-derived CDR1 and CDR2 are SNHLY and FYNNEI. This CDR3 is 11 amino acids long.

This clonotype was recorded many times. This chain uses TRBV14 with TRBJ2-1, with D possibly being TRBD2 (7 bases). CDR3 length equals 13 residues. Germline CDR1 SGHDN, CDR2 FVKESK. Trimming pared 3 bases from V and 8 bases from J, leaving 11 bases between. The CDR3 DNA reads as TGTGCCAGCAGCCAGGGGGGGCTCGATGAGCAGTTCTTC. Translating it yields CASSQGGLDEQFF. Filled out from reference TRBV14 and TRBJ2-1, the complete variable domain reads EAGVTQFPSHSVIEKGQTVTLRCDPISGHDNLYWYRRVMGKEIKFLLHFVKESKQDESGMPNNRFLAERTGGTYSTLKVQPAELEDSGVYFCASSQGGLDEQFFGPGTRLTVL.

In this sample, this clonotype turned up many times. This chain joins TRBV7-2 and TRBJ2-7; no clear D. V gave up 4 bases and J gave up 4 bases, with 14 bases separating them. This CDR3 has 14 residues. The germline V gene has CDR1 SGHTA and CDR2 FQGNSA. In DNA form, the CDR3 reads TGTGCCAGCAGCTCCTCTGGTGCCACGTACGAGCAGTACTTC. It translates to CASSSSGATYEQYF.

This clonotype showed up just a few times. The chain couples TRBV12-3 or TRBV12-4 to TRBJ1-1; TRBD1 matches at 7 bases. V lost 2 bases to trimming and J lost 1 base; unmatched junction nucleotides: 4. This CDR3 is 15 amino acids long. The CDR3 DNA reads TGTGCCAGCAGTTTAACCCACAGGGGGAACACTGAAGCTTTCTTT. Protein: CASSLTHRGNTEAFF.

The chain recombines TRBV4-3 with TRBJ1-2, with 7 bases identical to TRBD1. CDR1 and CDR2 from the germline V gene are LGHNA and YSLEER. This CDR3 region has 13 residues. Losses at the gene ends were 6 bases for V and 5 bases for J; bases not matched to a gene: 6. CDR3: CASRKGADYGYTF. The CDR3 DNA reads as TGCGCCAGCAGGAAGGGGGCGGATTATGGCTACACCTTC.